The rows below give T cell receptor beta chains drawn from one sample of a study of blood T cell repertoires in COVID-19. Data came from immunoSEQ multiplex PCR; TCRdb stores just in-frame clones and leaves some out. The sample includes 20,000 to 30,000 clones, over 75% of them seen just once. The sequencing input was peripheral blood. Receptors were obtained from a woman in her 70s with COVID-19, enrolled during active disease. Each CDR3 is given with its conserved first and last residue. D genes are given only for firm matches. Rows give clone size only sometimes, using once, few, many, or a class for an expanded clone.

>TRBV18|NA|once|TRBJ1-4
TGTGCCAGCACCAGGGAAATGGGTGAAAAACTGTTTTTT
CASTREMGEKLFF
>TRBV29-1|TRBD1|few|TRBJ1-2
TGCAGCGTTGAACAGGGGGCCCTGGGCTACACCTTC
CSVEQGALGYTF
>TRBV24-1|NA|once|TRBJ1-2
TGTGCCACCAGTGATGGATTCAGGGGTAGCTACACCTTC
CATSDGFRGSYTF
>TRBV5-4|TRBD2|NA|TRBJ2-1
TGTGCCAGCAGCTTGGGCGGGAGGAACTCCTACAATGAGCAGTTCTTC
CASSLGGRNSYNEQFF
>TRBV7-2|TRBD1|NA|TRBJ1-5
TGTGCCAGCAGCCAGGGGACAGGGGAGAATCAGCCCCAGCATTTT
CASSQGTGENQPQHF
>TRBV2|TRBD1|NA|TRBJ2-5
TGTGCCAGCAGCAGCACCGGGACAGGGGAGACCCAGTACTTC
CASSSTGTGETQYF
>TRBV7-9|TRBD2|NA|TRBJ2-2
TGTGCCAGCAGCTTATTTAGCGGGAGAAAGAACACCGGGGAGCTGTTTTTT
CASSLFSGRKNTGELFF
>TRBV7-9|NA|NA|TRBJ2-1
TGTGCCAGCAGCTTAGTCCGGGACTCCTTGGGGGTTAACAATGAGCAGTTCTTC
CASSLVRDSLGVNNEQFF
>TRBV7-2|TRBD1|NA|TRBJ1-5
TGTGCCAGCAGCCCTGCCAGGGGGCGAGGGCAGCCCCAGCATTTT
CASSPARGRGQPQHF
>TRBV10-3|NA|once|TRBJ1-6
TGTGCCATCAGTGAGTCGGAGGGGAGCTCACCCCTCCACTTT
CAISESEGSSPLHF
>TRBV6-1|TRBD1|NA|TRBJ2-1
TGTGCCAGCAGTGGATCCAGACAGGGGCTAAACAATGAGCAGTTCTTC
CASSGSRQGLNNEQFF
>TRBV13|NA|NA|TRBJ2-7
TGTGCCAGCAGCCCACGTGGACTGGTCTACGAGCAGTACTTC
CASSPRGLVYEQYF
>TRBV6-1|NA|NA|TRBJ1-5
TGTGCCAGCAGTGAGGTGGCGGATCAGCCCCAGCATTTT
CASSEVADQPQHF
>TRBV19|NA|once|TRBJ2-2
TGTGCCAGTAGTATAGCCGGGAACACCGGGGAGCTGTTTTTT
CASSIAGNTGELFF
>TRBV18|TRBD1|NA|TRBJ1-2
TGTGCCAGCTCACCCCGGGAAAGGGGGCTCTATGGCTACACCTTC
CASSPRERGLYGYTF
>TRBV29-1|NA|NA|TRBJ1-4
TGCAGCGTTGAGGTTCCCCTCGGGGGAAGGGGTAATGAAAAACTGTTTTTT
CSVEVPLGGRGNEKLFF
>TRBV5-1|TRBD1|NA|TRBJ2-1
TGCGCCAGCAGCTTGGCCGGGACAGGGTCCTACAATGAGCAGTTCTTC
CASSLAGTGSYNEQFF
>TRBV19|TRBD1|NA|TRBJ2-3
TGTGCCAGTAGTAGGACAGGGTCCGGCACAGATACGCAGTATTTT
CASSRTGSGTDTQYF
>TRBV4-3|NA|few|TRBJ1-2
TGCGCCAGCAGCCAAGAGGGGCCGAGAGCTAACTATGGCTACACCTTC
CASSQEGPRANYGYTF
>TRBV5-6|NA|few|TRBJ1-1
TGTGCCAGCAGCGATAATCGGCTGAGGACTGAAGCTTTCTTT
CASSDNRLRTEAFF
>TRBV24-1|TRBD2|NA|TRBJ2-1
TGTGCCACCAGTGACCCCGGGCGCCGGGGGGACAATGAGCAGTTCTTC
CATSDPGRRGDNEQFF
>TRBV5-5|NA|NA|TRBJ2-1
TGTGCCAGCAGGTGGGGTGCGGGCCCCCCCCCGGGCAATGAGCAGTTCTTC
CASRWGAGPPPGNEQFF
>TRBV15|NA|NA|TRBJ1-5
TGTGCCACCAGCAGAGAGAAGCCAGGGCTGTATCAGCCCCAGCATTTT
CATSREKPGLYQPQHF
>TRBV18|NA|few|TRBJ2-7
TGTGCCAGCTCACCCGCCGGGGATGGCGAGCAGTACTTC
CASSPAGDGEQYF
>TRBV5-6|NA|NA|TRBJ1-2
TGTGCCAGCAGTTTACCCGTCCTCCGGGCCGGGGACTATGGCTACACCTTC
CASSLPVLRAGDYGYTF
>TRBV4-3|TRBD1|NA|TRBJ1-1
TGCGCCAGCAGCCGGGACAGGGCGAACACTGAAGCTTTCTTT
CASSRDRANTEAFF
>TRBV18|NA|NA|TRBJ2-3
TGTGCCAGCTCACCGGATGCGGTCGCAGATACGCAGTATTTT
CASSPDAVADTQYF
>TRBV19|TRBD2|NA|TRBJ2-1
TGTGCCAGTAGTATAGAGGGGCTAGCGGGACGTTACAATGAGCAGTTCTTC
CASSIEGLAGRYNEQFF
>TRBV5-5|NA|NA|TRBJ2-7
TGTGCCAGCAGCGTGAGGCCTTCCTACGAGCAGTACTTC
CASSVRPSYEQYF
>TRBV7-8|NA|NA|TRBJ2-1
TGTGCCAGCAGCCCGTTACGGAGCCCCTACAATGAGCAGTTCTTC
CASSPLRSPYNEQFF
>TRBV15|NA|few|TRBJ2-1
TGTGCCACCAGCAGACGTACCGGGACCTACAATGAGCAGTTCTTC
CATSRRTGTYNEQFF
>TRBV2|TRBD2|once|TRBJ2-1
TGTGCCAGCACCCCCCAGCGGGACCAAAATGAGCAGTTCTTC
CASTPQRDQNEQFF
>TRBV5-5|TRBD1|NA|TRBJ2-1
TGTGCCAGCAACGTTCAGGGGGCTAACAATGAGCAGTTCTTC
CASNVQGANNEQFF
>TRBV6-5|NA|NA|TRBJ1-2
TGTGCCAGCCGAACCCCGGGACAAAACTATGGCTACACCTTC
CASRTPGQNYGYTF
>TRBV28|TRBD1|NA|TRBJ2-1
TGTGCCAGCAGTTTCACGGGACAGACCTCCTACAATGAGCAGTTCTTC
CASSFTGQTSYNEQFF
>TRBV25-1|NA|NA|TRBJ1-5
TGTGCCAGCAGTGATTCGAACGAATCGGGTCAGCCCCAGCATTTT
CASSDSNESGQPQHF
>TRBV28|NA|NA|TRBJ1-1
TGTGCCAGCACCGGCATAGGAGGGAGCACTGAAGCTTTCTTT
CASTGIGGSTEAFF
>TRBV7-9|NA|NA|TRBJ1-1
TGTGCCAGCAGCTTACAGGGGACCACTGAAGCTTTCTTT
CASSLQGTTEAFF
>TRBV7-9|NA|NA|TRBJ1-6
TGTGCCAGCAGCAAGTGGGGGGGCAATTCACCCCTCCACTTT
CASSKWGGNSPLHF
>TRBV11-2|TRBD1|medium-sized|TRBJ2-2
TGTGCCAGCAGTAGCTGGGACAGCGGGGAGCTGTTTTTT
CASSSWDSGELFF
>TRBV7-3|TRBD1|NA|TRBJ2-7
TGTGCCAGCAGCTTAGGACCTGGGACAGCCTACGAGCAGTACTTC
CASSLGPGTAYEQYF
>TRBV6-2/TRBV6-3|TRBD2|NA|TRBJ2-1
TGTGCCAGCAGTTACCCGGGACTAGCGGGAGATCGTGAGCAGTTCTTC
CASSYPGLAGDREQFF
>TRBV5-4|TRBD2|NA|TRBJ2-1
TGTGCCAGCAGCTTGCCGGGACTAGTAACCAATGAGCAGTTCTTC
CASSLPGLVTNEQFF
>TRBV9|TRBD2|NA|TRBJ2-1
TGTGCCAGCAGCTCCGGACTAGCGCAAGAGCAGTTCTTC
CASSSGLAQEQFF
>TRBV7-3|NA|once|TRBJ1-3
TGTGCCAGCAGCATCACTGGGGCCGGCCTCTCTGGAAACACCATATATTTT
CASSITGAGLSGNTIYF
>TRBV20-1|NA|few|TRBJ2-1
TGCAGTGCTATCGCAGGGAAAAAGCAGTTCTTC
CSAIAGKKQFF
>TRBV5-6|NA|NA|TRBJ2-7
TGTGCCAGCAGCCTCAGAGGTCTGGGCTACGAGCAGTACTTC
CASSLRGLGYEQYF
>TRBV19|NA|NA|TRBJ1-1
TGTGCCAGTAGTATAGCCGACGGTAGCGAAGCTTTCTTT
CASSIADGSEAFF
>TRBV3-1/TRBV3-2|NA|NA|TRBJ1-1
TGTGCCAGCTTTGGGAGTGAAACTGAAGCTTTCTTT
CASFGSETEAFF
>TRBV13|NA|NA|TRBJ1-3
TGTGCCAGCAGCCCGTCAAACAGGCGCTCTGGAAACACCATATATTTT
CASSPSNRRSGNTIYF
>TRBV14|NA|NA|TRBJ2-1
TGTGCCAGCAGCCCCCAGTTAGGGGACAATGAGCAGTTCTTC
CASSPQLGDNEQFF
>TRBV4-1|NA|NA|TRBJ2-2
TGCGCCACCAGACCACCGGGGATTAGCAACACCGGGGAGCTGTTTTTT
CATRPPGISNTGELFF